The 24 T cell receptor beta chains in this list originate from one sample, sequenced in a study of blood T cell repertoires in COVID-19. Libraries were prepared by immunoSEQ multiplex PCR; TCRdb keeps only in-frame clonotypes and omits some of them. The profile shows 60,000 or so clones, 85% to 90% of them singletons. Sequencing used peripheral blood. Receptors were obtained from a human donor with active COVID-19. The donor label of this sample is uncertain.

DNA of the CDR3: TGTGCCAGCAGCTATCCCGGGACAGGGCCCCTCATCTACGAGCAGTACTTC. Amino acid sequence: CASSYPGTGPLIYEQYF. The chain recombines TRBV11-2 with TRBJ2-7, with 9 positions matching TRBD1. Germline-derived CDR1 and CDR2 are SGHAT and FQNNGV. CDR3 length equals 17 residues. V lost 4 bases to trimming and J lost 3 bases; unmatched junction nucleotides: 13.

This rearrangement joins TRBV28 to TRBJ1-1; no definite D call. The CDR3 sequence is 13 residues long. Trimming took 6 bases from V and 2 from J, leaving 10 bases between them. CDR1 is MDHEN, CDR2 SYDVKM, per germline. The CDR3 bases are TGTGCCAGCAGCCCCGGGAGAAACACTGAAGCTTTCTTT. It encodes CASSPGRNTEAFF.

The chain has TRBV18 and TRBJ2-3; 11 positions agree with TRBD1. Germline CDR1 reads KGHSH; CDR2 reads LQKENI. V gave up 3 bases and J gave up 6 bases; unmatched junction bases: 2. The CDR3 is made up of 14 amino acids. The CDR3 sequence: CASSPRTGGDTQYF. The CDR3 DNA reads as TGTGCCAGCTCACCCAGGACAGGGGGCGATACGCAGTATTTT.

The chain combines TRBV28 with TRBJ2-7, with 9 bases fitting TRBD1. CDR1 and CDR2 from the germline V gene are MDHEN and SYDVKM. V gave up 6 bases and J gave up 0 bases; unmatched junction bases: 9. The CDR3 contains 16 residues. In DNA form, the CDR3 reads TGTGCCAGCAGACCCGGGACAGGGACGAACTCCTACGAGCAGTACTTC. Protein product: CASRPGTGTNSYEQYF.

The chain carries TRBV3-1 (or the pseudogene TRBV3-2) and TRBJ2-7; a weak D match, TRBD1 (6 bases). Deletions cut 0 bases from V and 3 bases from J, with 18 bases between. The CDR3 has 17 amino acids. CDR1 is LGHDT and CDR2 is YNNKEL in the germline V gene (reference sequence). The CDR3 DNA sequence: TGTGCCAGCAGCCAAGAGGTAGCGAGAGAAGGGGGCTACGAGCAGTACTTC. It codes for CASSQEVAREGGYEQYF.

This sequence joins TRBV10-3 and TRBJ2-5, with a possible D match to TRBD2 (6 bases). The V gene lost 0 bases and the J gene lost 0 bases, with 8 bases spanning the gap. The CDR3 covers 15 residues. Germline V gene data show CDR1 as ENHRY and CDR2 as SYGVKD. The CDR3 nucleotides read TGTGCCATCAGTGAGTCGGGGGGACACCAAGAGACCCAGTACTTC. Protein sequence: CAISESGGHQETQYF.

This sequence joins TRBV7-9 and TRBJ1-1, with D possibly being TRBD1 (5 bases). Per germline, CDR1 SEHNR and CDR2 FQNEAQ (reference sequence). With 2 bases removed from V and 6 bases from J, the gap between germline ends came to 19 bases. The CDR3 length is 16 residues. In nucleotides, the CDR3 is TGTGCCAGCAGCTTATATATCGTACAGGATTCACCTGAAGCTTTCTTT. It codes for CASSLYIVQDSPEAFF.

Only one count was recorded for this clone. This rearrangement joins TRBV6-5 to TRBJ2-2; D gene ambiguous. Germline V gene lookup returns CDR1 MNHEY and CDR2 SVGAGI. The CDR3 extends over 14 amino acids. V dropped 2 bases and J dropped 5 bases, with 9 bases sitting between them. The CDR3 is CASSYVEATGELFF. CDR3 in DNA: TGTGCCAGCAGTTACGTTGAAGCAACCGGGGAGCTGTTTTTT.

The V and J genes are TRBV6-5 and TRBJ1-5; D gene ambiguous. V lost 1 base and J 11 bases, leaving 12 bases between the germline ends. The CDR3 runs 13 residues. Looked up from germline, CDR1 is MNHEY and CDR2 is SVGAGI. The CDR3 loop is CASSYWEGGSQHF. CDR3 nucleotide sequence: TGTGCCAGCAGTTACTGGGAGGGTGGGTCCCAGCATTTT.

This clone was recorded only once. The chain couples TRBV11-3 to TRBJ2-3; TRBD2 matches 7 bases. The junction had 7 bases not matched to a gene; V was cut back by 5 bases and J by 5 bases. This CDR3 spans 14 amino acids. Looked up from germline, CDR1 is SGHNT and CDR2 is YENEEA. The DNA of the CDR3 is TGTGCCAGCAGCCCCTCTGGGAGGGGAGATACGCAGTATTTT. Protein sequence: CASSPSGRGDTQYF.

V usage is TRBV5-1 and J usage is TRBJ2-3; tentative D call: TRBD1 (5 bases). The germline gives CDR1 SGHRS, CDR2 YFSETQ. Trimming left V 1 base short and J 0 bases short, with 9 bases between. The CDR3 extends over 15 amino acids. The CDR3 loop reads CASSLTTASTDTQYF. The CDR3 coding sequence is TGCGCCAGCAGCTTGACGACAGCTAGCACAGATACGCAGTATTTT.

The rearrangement links TRBV28 to TRBJ1-5; D is unclear. The CDR3 is made up of 15 amino acids. With 3 bases removed from V and 0 bases from J, the gap between germline ends came to 9 bases. CDR1 and CDR2 from the germline V gene are MDHEN and SYDVKM. The CDR3 nucleotides read TGTGCCAGCAGTTTCGGACGGGATAGCAATCAGCCCCAGCATTTT. Protein sequence: CASSFGRDSNQPQHF.

V gene TRBV30 combines with J gene TRBJ1-4; a possible D gene is TRBD1 (6 bases). This CDR3 contains 15 residues. V was clipped by 0 bases and J by 8 bases, with 16 bases between them. Germline V gene data show CDR1 as GTSNPN and CDR2 as SVGIG (reference sequence). The CDR3 nucleotides are TGTGCCTGGAGTGTCCCGCTCCCCCAGGGGGAAAAACTGTTTTTT. Protein product: CAWSVPLPQGEKLFF.

This clone has a single count. The chain carries TRBV7-7 and TRBJ2-1; TRBD2 matches at 11 bases. Germline CDR1 is SSHAT and CDR2 is FNYEAQ (reference sequence). The CDR3 covers 14 residues. The V and J ends lost 5 bases and 11 bases, in that order; junction bases with no gene match: 8. The DNA of the CDR3 is TGTGCCAGCAGCGTTAGCGGGAGGGCCGGTCAGCAGTTCTTC. Encoded protein: CASSVSGRAGQQFF.

The chain carries TRBV2 and TRBJ2-3, with a tentative D call TRBD2 (7 bases). V lost 11 bases and J lost 6, with 12 bases in between. Germline-derived CDR1 and CDR2 are SNHLY and FYNNEI. This CDR3 comprises 11 residues. This chain's CDR3 is CADRTRDTQYF. DNA of the CDR3: TGTGCCGACAGGACTAGGGATACGCAGTATTTT.

The chain couples TRBV3-1 (or the pseudogene TRBV3-2) to TRBJ2-7; 8 nucleotides align to TRBD1. CDR3 length: 17 residues. Unmatched junction bases numbered 10, after V lost 1 base and J lost 2 bases. Looked up from germline, CDR1 is LGHDT and CDR2 is YNNKEL (reference sequence). The CDR3 DNA is TGTGCCAGCAGCCAAGCCGCCCCCAGGGGGCAGACCTACGAGCAGTACTTC. Amino acids: CASSQAAPRGQTYEQYF.

CDR3 amino acids: CASSGQPSYEQYF. The CDR3 DNA reads TGTGCCAGCAGTGGACAGCCCTCCTACGAGCAGTACTTC. The chain joins TRBV12-3 or TRBV12-4 to TRBJ2-7, with TRBD1 as a possible D gene (6 bases). V was clipped by 5 bases and J by 0 bases, with 8 bases between them. This CDR3 has 13 amino acids.

The CDR3 DNA is TGCGCCAGCAGCCGGAGGGAGGACTCATCCTACAATGAGCAGTTCTTC. It codes for CASSRREDSSYNEQFF. This chain uses TRBV4-1 with TRBJ2-1; D is possibly TRBD2 (6 bases). This CDR3 has 16 amino acids. CDR1 MGHRA and CDR2 YSYEKL come from the germline V gene. V was shortened by 4 bases and J by 1 base, with 14 bases between the two germline ends.

This chain joins TRBV5-6 and TRBJ1-5, with a weak D call TRBD1 (6 bases). V lost 3 bases and J 4 bases, leaving 14 bases between the germline ends. This CDR3 spans 15 amino acids. Germline V lookup: CDR1 SGHDT, CDR2 YYEEEE. The CDR3 bases are TGTGCCAGCAGCTCCACGGGGGGCGTGAATCAGCCCCAGCATTTT. Translation: CASSSTGGVNQPQHF.

This chain uses TRBV6-5 with TRBJ1-3; D is undetermined. The CDR3 loop spans 15 amino acids. Per the germline V gene, CDR1 is MNHEY and CDR2 is SVGAGI. Trimming took off 6 bases at V and 2 bases at J, with 14 bases between the two ends. The CDR3 sequence: CASRTTRGAGNTIYF. DNA for the CDR3: TGTGCCAGCAGAACCACTCGGGGAGCTGGAAACACCATATATTTT.

This clone was seen once. The V gene is TRBV29-1, the J gene TRBJ1-1; D gene ambiguous. Trimming pared 4 bases from V and 7 bases from J, leaving 10 bases between. Germline CDR1 SQVTM, CDR2 ANQGSEA. The CDR3 is made up of 11 amino acids. CDR3 coding DNA: TGCAGCGTTGTGGAACAGCATGAAGCTTTCTTT. Protein product: CSVVEQHEAFF.

The CDR3 sequence is CASSYGRGRPSTDTQYF. DNA for the CDR3: TGCGCCAGCAGCTACGGACGAGGGAGACCCAGCACAGATACGCAGTATTTT. The rearrangement uses TRBV5-1 and TRBJ2-3; D possibly corresponds to TRBD2 (5 bases). Germline V gene lookup returns CDR1 SGHRS and CDR2 YFSETQ. The CDR3 consists of 17 residues. The V and J ends lost 3 bases and 0 bases respectively, with 17 bases between them.

The table lists this clone with a count of one. The chain has TRBV4-2 and TRBJ2-7; the match to TRBD1 covers 7 bases. The J segment lost 4 bases and the V segment lost 0 bases, leaving 12 bases of the junction unmatched. Germline CDR1 and CDR2: LGHNA and YNFKEQ. CDR3 length equals 17 residues. The CDR3 DNA follows: TGTGCCAGCAGCCAAGATAGTCGACTGTCAGGGGGATACGAGCAGTACTTC. Translation: CASSQDSRLSGGYEQYF.

This chain connects TRBV2 to TRBJ2-5; D is perhaps TRBD1 (6 bases). CDR3 length: 16 amino acids. Trimming shortened V by 2 bases and J by 3 bases, and 16 bases separated the two germline ends. Germline values: CDR1 SNHLY, CDR2 FYNNEI. Here the CDR3 reads CASSENLIRGEETQYF. The CDR3 coding sequence is TGTGCCAGCAGTGAAAACTTGATCAGGGGAGAAGAGACCCAGTACTTC.